A single sample is the source of the 21 T cell receptor beta chains below, sequenced in a study of blood T cell repertoires in COVID-19. Using immunoSEQ multiplex PCR, the repertoire was profiled, and TCRdb retains in-frame clones only, with some absent. The sample has fewer than 120,000 clones, approximately 90% seen once. Material for sequencing was peripheral blood. The source is a human donor in a cohort sampled during active COVID-19.

This clone was seen just once. The rearrangement links TRBV7-9 to TRBJ1-6; 7 positions match TRBD1. J gave up 9 bases and V 0 bases, and 5 bases lay outside the gene matches. Germline CDR1 SEHNR, CDR2 FQNEAQ (reference sequence). The CDR3 extends over 15 amino acids. The CDR3 sequence: CASSLAADRASPLHF. DNA of the CDR3: TGTGCCAGCAGCTTAGCAGCAGACAGGGCTTCACCCCTCCACTTT.

V usage is TRBV10-3 and J usage is TRBJ2-7; perhaps TRBD1 as D (5 bases). CDR1 is ENHRY and CDR2 is SYGVKD in the germline V gene. V was clipped by 6 bases and J by 3 bases, with 12 bases between them. This CDR3 has 13 amino acids. The CDR3 spells CAISRQHLYEQYF. DNA of the CDR3: TGTGCCATCAGCCGACAGCACCTCTACGAGCAGTACTTC.

The chain uses TRBV19 and TRBJ1-2; TRBD1 matches 9 bases. This CDR3 region has 18 residues. CDR1 and CDR2 (germline): LNHDA, SQIVND (reference sequence). V was pared by 3 bases and J by 2 bases, with 13 bases of the junction left unmatched. The CDR3, as DNA: TGTGCCAGTAGTATCCCCCCGGGACAGGGAAGGAGGAACTATGGCTACACCTTC. It yields the protein CASSIPPGQGRRNYGYTF. Full variable domain (missing parts from reference TRBV19 and TRBJ1-2): DGGITQSPKYLFRKEGQNVTLSCEQNLNHDAMYWYRQDPGQGLRLIYYSQIVNDFQKGDIAEGYSVSREKKESFPLTVTSAQKNPTAFYLCASSIPPGQGRRNYGYTFGSGTRLTVV.

The rearrangement uses TRBV6-1 and TRBJ1-1; D ambiguous. Germline V gene sequence: CDR1 MNHNS, CDR2 SASEGT. The CDR3 covers 13 residues. The V end was cut by 2 bases, the J end by 2 bases, with 6 bases between. The CDR3 DNA sequence: TGTGCCAGCAGTGAAAGACAAAACACTGAAGCTTTCTTT. This codes for CASSERQNTEAFF.

The chain has TRBV20-1 and TRBJ2-2; 10 positions agree with TRBD1. CDR3 length: 16 residues. Germline CDR1 reads DFQATT; CDR2 reads SNEGSKA (reference sequence). Germline trimming cut 3 bases from V and 7 bases from J; bases unmatched to any gene: 11. CDR3 nucleotides: TGCAGTGCTAGTGTCGGGACAGGGGTCCTCTACGGGGAGCTGTTTTTT. Amino acid sequence: CSASVGTGVLYGELFF.

In nucleotides, the CDR3 is TGTGCCAGCAGCGCATTAGGGGGCGGTACGCAGTATTTT. It yields the protein CASSALGGGTQYF. The chain joins TRBV6-5 to TRBJ2-3; 7 nucleotides align to TRBD1. Germline V gene data show CDR1 as MNHEY and CDR2 as SVGAGI. The CDR3 is made up of 13 amino acids. With 6 bases clipped from V and 8 bases from J, the junction kept 8 bases outside the gene matches.

V gene TRBV4-1 combines with J gene TRBJ1-5; TRBD1 agrees at 7 bases. The CDR3 spans 15 residues. In germline, CDR1 is MGHRA, CDR2 YSYEKL. Unmatched junction bases numbered 4, after V lost 2 bases and J lost 3 bases. For the CDR3, the DNA is TGCGCCAGCAGCCAATACGACAGGGACAATCAGCCCCAGCATTTT. It is translated as CASSQYDRDNQPQHF.

The gene calls are TRBV6-1 and TRBJ2-2; TRBD2 matches at 7 bases. The ends lost 1 base at V and 2 bases at J; junction bases unmatched: 4. The CDR3 length is 16 residues. In germline, CDR1 is MNHNS, CDR2 SASEGT. The CDR3 sequence: CASSEVLATNTGELFF. The CDR3 DNA follows: TGTGCCAGCAGTGAAGTACTAGCGACTAACACCGGGGAGCTGTTTTTT.

The sample holds one count of this clone. The gene calls are TRBV13 and TRBJ2-2, with D possibly matching TRBD2 (5 bases). Trimming removed 6 bases at V and 3 bases at J, with 23 bases between. This CDR3 contains 18 residues. From germline, CDR1 is PRHDT and CDR2 FYEKMQ (reference sequence). CDR3 coding DNA: TGTGCCAGCAGAGTAGGACTTGGGAAGATGGAACACACCGGGGAGCTGTTTTTT. Translation: CASRVGLGKMEHTGELFF.

The chain joins TRBV7-2 to TRBJ1-3; D may be TRBD1 (6 bases). The V end lost 5 bases, the J end lost 2 bases, and 13 bases lay between the germline ends. This CDR3 is 15 amino acids long. Germline V lookup: CDR1 SGHTA, CDR2 FQGNSA. This chain's CDR3 is CASSPLAGAGNTIYF. CDR3 bases: TGTGCCAGCAGCCCCCTCGCAGGGGCTGGAAACACCATATATTTT.

V usage is TRBV27 and J usage is TRBJ1-2; D is perhaps TRBD1 (5 bases). CDR1 and CDR2 from the germline V gene are MNHEY and SMNVEV (reference sequence). Trimming pared 2 bases from V and 2 bases from J, leaving 9 bases between. The CDR3 contains 14 residues. CDR3 loop: CASSLRGANYGYTF. The CDR3, as DNA: TGTGCCAGCAGTTTACGTGGGGCAAACTATGGCTACACCTTC.

This clone occurred a few times. DNA for the CDR3: TGTGCCAGCAGCGTAGGACAGACCTACACAGATACGCAGTATTTT. Translated: CASSVGQTYTDTQYF. The chain links TRBV9 to TRBJ2-3, with D possibly TRBD1 on 5 matching bases. Trimming took 0 bases from V and 2 from J, leaving 10 bases between them. Germline assignment: CDR1 SGDLS and CDR2 YYNGEE. The CDR3 spans 15 residues.

The V gene is TRBV4-1, the J gene TRBJ1-5; possible D gene TRBD1, 5 bases. CDR3 size: 17 residues. Germline V gene sequence: CDR1 MGHRA, CDR2 YSYEKL. Trimming removed 4 bases at V and 0 bases at J, with 16 bases between. The CDR3 sequence: CASSRAGNIYSNQPQHF. In DNA, the CDR3 is TGCGCCAGCAGCCGGGCAGGGAATATATATAGCAATCAGCCCCAGCATTTT.

V gene TRBV9 combines with J gene TRBJ1-2, with TRBD1 as a possible D gene (6 bases). This CDR3 has 15 amino acids. Germline CDR1 is SGDLS and CDR2 is YYNGEE. Trimming stripped 0 bases from V and 4 bases from J, with 13 bases between. The CDR3: CASSVGTADAYGYTF. CDR3 sequence (DNA): TGTGCCAGCAGCGTAGGGACAGCAGACGCCTATGGCTACACCTTC. Drawing the rest from reference TRBV9 and TRBJ1-2, the complete variable domain is DSGVTQTPKHLITATGQRVTLRCSPRSGDLSVYWYQQSLDQGLQFLIQYYNGEERAKGNILERFSAQQFPDLHSELNLSSLELGDSALYFCASSVGTADAYGYTFGSGTRLTVV.

The genes are TRBV18 and TRBJ1-2, with 8 bases aligning to TRBD1. The trim removed 3 bases at V and 3 bases at J, leaving 6 bases unmatched. The CDR3 contains 15 residues. In germline, CDR1 is KGHSH, CDR2 LQKENI. The CDR3 DNA follows: TGTGCCAGCTCACCTAGACAGGGGTCGGACTATGGCTACACCTTC. The encoded protein is CASSPRQGSDYGYTF.

This rearrangement joins TRBV30 to TRBJ2-1; 10 bases are a match to TRBD2. Germline CDR1 is GTSNPN and CDR2 is SVGIG (reference sequence). The ends lost 3 bases at V and 9 bases at J; junction bases unmatched: 11. The CDR3 totals 15 residues. CDR3 in amino acids: CAWRDISGRRSEQFF. The DNA for the CDR3 is TGTGCCTGGAGGGATATTAGCGGGAGGCGTAGTGAGCAGTTCTTC.

V gene TRBV21-1 combines with J gene TRBJ1-5; the D call of TRBD1 is as the table states it, not checked on the DNA. TRBV21-1 is a listed pseudogene. This CDR3 is 15 amino acids long. The CDR3 DNA is TGTGCCAGCAGCAAAGCGCAGGGGGCGAATCAGCCCCAGCATTTT. As protein: CASSKAQGANQPQHF.

V is TRBV4-2 and J is TRBJ1-1; 8 bases map to TRBD1. The length of the CDR3 is 17 residues. J lost 4 bases, V lost 1 base, and 11 bases had no gene match. Per the germline V gene, CDR1 is LGHNA and CDR2 is YNFKEQ. CDR3 bases: TGTGCCAGCAGCCAAGGACCAATCACCAGGGGGCTCACTGAAGCTTTCTTT. Encoded protein: CASSQGPITRGLTEAFF.

V gene TRBV20-1 combines with J gene TRBJ1-2; a weak D match, TRBD1 (5 bases). The CDR3 has 13 amino acids. Germline V gives CDR1 DFQATT, CDR2 SNEGSKA (reference sequence). The germline V and J ends were trimmed by 3 bases and 3 bases, with 11 bases remaining between them. The CDR3 DNA reads as TGCAGTGCTAGTGAAACAGGAGACTATGGCTACACCTTC. Protein product: CSASETGDYGYTF.

This chain joins TRBV7-9 and TRBJ2-5; no definite D call. Between the trimmed V and J ends, which lost 5 bases and 5 bases, there was a span of 15 bases. Per germline, CDR1 SEHNR and CDR2 FQNEAQ (reference sequence). This CDR3 region has 14 residues. DNA of the CDR3: TGTGCCAGCAGCCCCTCGACTTTACTGGAGACCCAGTACTTC. This codes for CASSPSTLLETQYF. The full variable domain, in which reference TRBV7-9 and TRBJ2-5 provide the parts outside the CDR3, is DTGVSQNPRHKITKRGQNVTFRCDPISEHNRLYWYRQTLGQGPEFLTYFQNEAQLEKSRLLSDRFSAERPKGSFSTLEIQRTEQGDSAMYLCASSPSTLLETQYFGPGTRLLVL.

The rearrangement joins TRBV9 to TRBJ1-1; D call uncertain. The germline CDR1 and CDR2 sequences are SGDLS and YYNGEE. V was clipped by 4 bases and J by 5 bases, with 12 bases between them. This CDR3 is built from 13 residues. The CDR3 reads CASSPNLWTEAFF. The CDR3 DNA sequence: TGTGCCAGCAGCCCTAATCTGTGGACTGAAGCTTTCTTT.